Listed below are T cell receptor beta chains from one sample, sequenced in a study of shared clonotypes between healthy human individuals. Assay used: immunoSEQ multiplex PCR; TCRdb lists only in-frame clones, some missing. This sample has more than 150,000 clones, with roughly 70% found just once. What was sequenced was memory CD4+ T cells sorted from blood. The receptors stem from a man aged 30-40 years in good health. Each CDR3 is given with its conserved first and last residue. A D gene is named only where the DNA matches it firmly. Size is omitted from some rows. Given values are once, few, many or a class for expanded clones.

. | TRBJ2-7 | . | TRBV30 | CAWTPSGGPVPYEQYF | TGTGCCTGGACCCCCTCCGGTGGACCAGTCCCCTACGAGCAGTACTTC
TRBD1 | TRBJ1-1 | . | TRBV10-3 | CATTQGALTEAFF | TGTGCCACAACGCAGGGGGCACTCACTGAAGCTTTCTTT
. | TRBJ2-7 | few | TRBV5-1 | CASSVVGDEQYF | TGCGCCAGCAGCGTGGTGGGTGACGAGCAGTACTTC
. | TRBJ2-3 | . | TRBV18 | CASCPAVNTDTQYF | TGTGCCAGCTGCCCCGCGGTTAACACAGATACGCAGTATTTT
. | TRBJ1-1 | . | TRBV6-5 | CASSYSAQGQAFF | TGTGCCAGCAGTTACTCAGCCCAGGGGCAAGCTTTCTTT
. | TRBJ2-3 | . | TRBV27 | CASSYKITDTQYF | TGTGCCAGCAGTTACAAGATCACAGATACGCAGTATTTT
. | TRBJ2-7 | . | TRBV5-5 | CASSFLPEFNEQYF | TGTGCCAGCAGCTTTCTTCCGGAGTTTAACGAGCAGTACTTC
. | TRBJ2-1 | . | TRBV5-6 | CASSPIIPGGIYNEQFF | TGTGCCAGCAGCCCAATTATTCCAGGGGGGATCTACAATGAGCAGTTCTTC
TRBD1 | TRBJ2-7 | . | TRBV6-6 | CASSPERTGGSYEQYF | TGTGCCAGCAGTCCCGAAAGGACAGGGGGCTCCTACGAGCAGTACTTC
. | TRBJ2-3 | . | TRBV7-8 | CASSSTVGLSPGMDTQYF | TGTGCCAGCAGCTCTACGGTTGGACTATCACCCGGAATGGATACGCAGTATTTT
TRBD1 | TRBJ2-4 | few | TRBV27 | CASSPDRANIQYF | TGTGCCAGCAGTCCGGACAGGGCAAACATTCAGTACTTC
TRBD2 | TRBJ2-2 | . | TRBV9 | CASSGLADSSGELFF | TGTGCCAGCAGCGGCCTAGCGGATAGTTCCGGGGAGCTGTTTTTT
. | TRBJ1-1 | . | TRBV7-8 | CASSTRWGAMNTEAFF | TGTGCCAGCAGCACCCGGTGGGGGGCAATGAACACTGAAGCTTTCTTT
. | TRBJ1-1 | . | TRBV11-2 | CASSYSGPEAFF | TGTGCCAGCAGCTATTCTGGGCCCGAAGCTTTCTTT
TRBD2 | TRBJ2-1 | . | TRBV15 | CATSSLAGRVNEQFF | TGTGCCACCAGCAGCCTAGCGGGGAGGGTGAATGAGCAGTTCTTC
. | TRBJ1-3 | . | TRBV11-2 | CASSSDTAGNTIYF | TGTGCCAGCAGCAGCGACACGGCTGGAAACACCATATATTTT
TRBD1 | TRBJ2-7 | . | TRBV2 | CASSPGQGRGREQYF | TGTGCCAGCAGCCCTGGACAGGGCCGGGGGCGCGAGCAGTACTTC
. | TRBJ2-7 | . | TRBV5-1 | CASSRRDSDYTYEQYF | TGCGCCAGCAGCAGACGGGACTCCGATTACACCTACGAGCAGTACTTC
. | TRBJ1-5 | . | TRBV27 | CASSFRGSHQPQHF | TGTGCCAGCAGCTTCCGGGGCTCCCATCAGCCCCAGCATTTT
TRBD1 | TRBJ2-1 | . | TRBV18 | CASSLAGQGAYNEQFF | TGTGCCAGCTCACTCGCGGGACAGGGGGCATACAATGAGCAGTTCTTC
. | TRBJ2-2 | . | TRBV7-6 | CASSLAPTGELFF | TGTGCCAGCAGCTTAGCACCCACCGGGGAGCTGTTTTTT
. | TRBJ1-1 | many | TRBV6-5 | CASRPSGTRNTEAFF | TGTGCCAGCAGGCCCTCCGGGACAAGGAACACTGAAGCTTTCTTT
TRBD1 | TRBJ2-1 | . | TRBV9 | CASTRGQGSRNEQFF | TGTGCTAGCACCCGGGGACAGGGGTCGAGGAATGAGCAGTTCTTC
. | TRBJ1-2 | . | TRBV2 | CASSQAGGYTF | TGTGCCAGCAGCCAAGCCGGAGGCTACACCTTC
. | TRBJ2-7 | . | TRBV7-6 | CASSPRLGSSYEQYF | TGTGCCAGCAGCCCACGACTAGGTAGCTCCTACGAGCAGTACTTC